This T cell receptor beta chain stems from a study of blood T cells in healthy people across ages. General study findings and limits: Per million T cells, the diversity of TCR beta decreased roughly linearly as age advanced. Naive and antigen-experienced cells were not separated, limiting conclusive comparison.

Note on this clonotype: Its cognate antigen is unknown.

CDR3 length equals 16 residues. V gave up 4 bases and J gave up 9 bases, with 23 bases separating them. Germline V gives CDR1 SGHRS, CDR2 YFSETQ. Primed by a sample-barcoded 5' primer and a J-beta primer mix, a second PCR proceeded for about 6 to 11 cycles. Each CDR3 protein gets one entry after TCRdb re-called the 5' RACE reads with MiXCR. The sample has about 670,000 distinct CDR3 sequences, more than 45% seen once. The rearrangement joins TRBV5-1 to TRBJ2-1; tentatively, D is TRBD1 or TRBD2 (5 bases each). Sequenced material: blood. This clonotype was sampled from a woman older than 75 in good health. CDR3 loop: CASSPSIRGEGLEQFF. The CDR3 DNA reads TGCGCCAGCAGCCCTTCTATTCGGGGCGAAGGGCTTGAGCAGTTCTTC.